The 22 T cell receptor beta chains in this list originate from one sample, sequenced in a study of lymphopenia after photon versus proton radiotherapy. The table came from immunoSEQ multiplex PCR; TCRdb's copy has only in-frame clones and leaves some out. The data contain approximately 13,000 clones, about 79% of them singletons. This material consisted of peripheral blood, taken from a patient treated with photon-based radiotherapy. The receptors stem from a man aged 45-60 years with gastric cancer.

This chain uses TRBV6-1 with TRBJ2-4, with D uncertain. Germline V gene data show CDR1 as MNHNS and CDR2 as SASEGT. There are 16 residues in the CDR3. The V gene lost 2 bases and the J gene lost 6 bases, with 17 bases spanning the gap. DNA of the CDR3: TGTGCCAGCAGTGAAATATTAGGACGGAAAACAAACATTCAGTACTTC. Translating it yields CASSEILGRKTNIQYF.

The chain employs TRBV7-8 and TRBJ2-6; tentatively, D is TRBD2 (6 bases). The V gene lost 7 bases and the J gene lost 0 bases, with 13 bases spanning the gap. Germline CDR1 reads SGHVS; CDR2 reads FQNEAQ. This CDR3 spans 16 amino acids. The CDR3 DNA is TGTGCCAGCACCCCTCGAGCGGGCTCTGGGGCCAACGTCCTGACTTTC. It codes for CASTPRAGSGANVLTF.

The gene calls are TRBV5-1 and TRBJ2-1; perhaps TRBD2 as D (6 bases). V lost 5 bases and J lost 2, with 14 bases in between. Germline assignment: CDR1 SGHRS and CDR2 YFSETQ. This CDR3 has 15 residues. The CDR3 DNA reads as TGCGCCAGCAGTTCCGGGACTCAAACCTACAATGAGCAGTTCTTC. Translating gives CASSSGTQTYNEQFF.

V gene TRBV27 combines with J gene TRBJ1-5; TRBD1 matches at 9 bases. This CDR3 has 14 residues. From germline, CDR1 is MNHEY and CDR2 SMNVEV (reference sequence). V lost 4 bases, J lost 5 bases, and 3 bases stayed unmatched. CDR3 residues: CASSWTGVDQPQHF. CDR3 in DNA: TGTGCCAGCAGTTGGACAGGGGTGGATCAGCCCCAGCATTTT.

The genes are TRBV19 and TRBJ2-6; TRBD1 matches 7 bases. Trimming removed 8 bases from V and 0 bases from J; junction bases left unmatched: 10. This CDR3 is built from 17 residues. Germline V gives CDR1 LNHDA, CDR2 SQIVND (reference sequence). The CDR3 loop is CASRGLDRSSGANVLTF. DNA of the CDR3: TGTGCCAGTCGGGGCCTGGACAGGTCCTCTGGGGCCAACGTCCTGACTTTC.

The rearrangement links TRBV5-1 to TRBJ1-4, with D maybe TRBD1 (5 bases). Germline-derived CDR1 and CDR2 are SGHRS and YFSETQ. Trimming pared 4 bases from V and 3 bases from J, leaving 16 bases between. This CDR3 region has 16 residues. As DNA, the CDR3 is TGCGCCAGCAGCGTCCAGGAGCAGGGCCCTAATGAAAAACTGTTTTTT. The encoded protein is CASSVQEQGPNEKLFF.

V gene TRBV5-6 combines with J gene TRBJ2-7; no clear D gene. Germline CDR1 SGHDT, CDR2 YYEEEE. V lost 4 bases and J lost 4, with 18 bases in between. This CDR3 contains 15 residues. The CDR3: CASSPWTRIGYEQYV. CDR3 bases: TGTGCCAGCAGCCCCTGGACCAGGATCGGGTACGAGCAGTACGTC.

The chain carries TRBV5-8 and TRBJ2-1, with unresolved D. The CDR3 contains 14 residues. With 0 bases removed from V and 3 bases from J, the gap between germline ends came to 7 bases. The germline CDR1 and CDR2 sequences are SGHTS and YDEGEE. The CDR3 sequence is CASSLGQNYNEQFF. The CDR3 DNA follows: TGTGCCAGCAGCTTGGGGCAGAACTACAATGAGCAGTTCTTC.

This clone appeared once. The V gene is TRBV6-5, the J gene TRBJ1-3; 7 bases map to TRBD1. Germline lookup yields CDR1 MNHEY and CDR2 SVGAGI. This CDR3 is 13 amino acids long. V lost 7 bases to trimming and J lost 3 bases; unmatched junction nucleotides: 3. The CDR3 DNA follows: TGTGCCAGCAAGGGGGCAAGTGGAAACACCATATATTTT. Its translation is CASKGASGNTIYF.

The J gene is TRBJ1-1, the V gene TRBV2, with TRBD1 matching 7 bases. The CDR3 sequence is 15 residues long. Germline V gene data show CDR1 as SNHLY and CDR2 as FYNNEI. The V gene end was trimmed by 0 bases and the J gene end by 3 bases; junction bases not matched to a gene: 4. In nucleotides, the CDR3 is TGTGCCAGCAGTGAAGCTGGGGGACAGTACACTGAAGCTTTCTTT. Translation gives CASSEAGGQYTEAFF.

The V call is TRBV5-1, the J call TRBJ2-2, with D perhaps TRBD2 (7 bases). Germline CDR1 is SGHRS and CDR2 is YFSETQ. This CDR3 comprises 15 residues. V lost 4 bases to trimming and J lost 4 bases, with 14 bases between them. Written as DNA, the CDR3 is TGCGCCAGCAGCCAAGGGGCGGGGGCCACCGGGGAGCTGTTTTTT. Protein sequence: CASSQGAGATGELFF.

Regarding this clone: The sample holds other DNA sequences that translate to the same CDR3. The V and J genes are TRBV5-4 and TRBJ2-5, with 11 bases identical to TRBD2. The CDR3 loop spans 15 amino acids. Trimming removed 2 bases from V and 4 bases from J; junction bases left unmatched: 4. CDR1 SGHNT and CDR2 YYREEE come from the germline V gene (reference sequence). CDR3 loop: CASSFLAGGGETQYF. The CDR3 nucleotides are TGTGCCAGCAGCTTCCTAGCGGGGGGAGGAGAGACCCAGTACTTC.

This clone appeared a few times. The V call is TRBV6-1, the J call TRBJ2-7; 11 bases are a match to TRBD1. The CDR3 is 14 amino acids. Germline lookup yields CDR1 MNHNS and CDR2 SASEGT. The trim removed 6 bases at V and 6 bases at J, leaving 7 bases unmatched. CDR3 in amino acids: CASSRRTGGGEQYF. CDR3 nucleotides: TGTGCCAGCAGCCGTAGGACAGGGGGCGGCGAGCAGTACTTC.

The gene calls are TRBV14 and TRBJ1-3; no definite D call. This CDR3 region has 11 residues. V gave up 5 bases and J gave up 7 bases, with 6 bases separating them. Germline V gene sequence: CDR1 SGHDN, CDR2 FVKESK. CDR3 loop: CASSGVNTIYF. The CDR3 coding sequence is TGTGCCAGCAGCGGGGTGAACACCATATATTTT. The variable domain in full, completed from reference TRBV14 and TRBJ1-3, reads EAGVTQFPSHSVIEKGQTVTLRCDPISGHDNLYWYRRVMGKEIKFLLHFVKESKQDESGMPNNRFLAERTGGTYSTLKVQPAELEDSGVYFCASSGVNTIYFGEGSWLTVV.

V gene TRBV29-1 combines with J gene TRBJ2-2; possibly TRBD2 for D (6 bases). The CDR3 totals 14 residues. Trimming pared 3 bases from V and 3 bases from J, leaving 11 bases between. The germline V gene has CDR1 SQVTM and CDR2 ANQGSEA. The CDR3 bases are TGCAGCGTTGACGCGGGGACGTACACCGGGGAGCTGTTTTTT. This sequence encodes CSVDAGTYTGELFF.

V and J are TRBV30 and TRBJ2-1; 11 bases are a match to TRBD2. The CDR3 has 12 residues. The germline V gene encodes CDR1 GTSNPN and CDR2 SVGIG (reference sequence). With 5 bases clipped from V and 8 bases from J, the junction kept 2 bases outside the gene matches. The CDR3 nucleotides read TGTGCCTGGGATAGCGGGGGGGATGAGCAGTTCTTC. Translation gives CAWDSGGDEQFF.

This clone was picked up one time. The J gene is TRBJ2-7, the V gene TRBV28; the match to TRBD1 covers 9 bases. CDR1 and CDR2 from the germline V gene are MDHEN and SYDVKM. This CDR3 contains 15 residues. After removal of 0 bases from V and 0 bases from J, the junction contained 0 bases not matched to a gene. DNA of the CDR3: TGTGCCAGCAGTTTATGGGACAGGGGCTCCTACGAGCAGTACTTC. This sequence encodes CASSLWDRGSYEQYF.

V is TRBV5-4 and J is TRBJ1-2, with unresolved D. Trimming removed 9 bases at V and 3 bases at J, with 24 bases between. This CDR3 spans 16 amino acids. Germline values: CDR1 SGHNT, CDR2 YYREEE (reference sequence). CDR3 in DNA: TGTGCCACCTCAGCTTATTTGGAACTGGGTGACTATGGCTACACCTTC. It translates to CATSAYLELGDYGYTF. The complete variable domain, with remaining parts taken from reference TRBV5-4 and TRBJ1-2, reads ETGVTQSPTHLIKTRGQQVTLRCSSQSGHNTVSWYQQALGQGPQFIFQYYREEENGRGNFPPRFSGLQFPNYSSELNVNALELDDSALYLCATSAYLELGDYGYTFGSGTRLTVV.

The V and J genes are TRBV25-1 and TRBJ2-2, with D possibly matching TRBD2 (5 bases). CDR1 MGHDK and CDR2 SYGVNS come from the germline V gene. V was pared by 1 base and J by 1 base, with 10 bases between. The CDR3 is 16 residues long. CDR3 residues: CASSESRGWNTGELFF. As DNA, the CDR3 is TGTGCCAGCAGTGAATCAAGAGGGTGGAACACCGGGGAGCTGTTTTTT.

This clone was counted once. V gene TRBV5-6 combines with J gene TRBJ2-2; 11 positions agree with TRBD1. This CDR3 region has 16 residues. CDR1 SGHDT and CDR2 YYEEEE come from the germline V gene. J was trimmed by 7 bases and V by 3 bases; bases with no gene match: 8. This chain's CDR3 is CASSSDRGRFGGELFF. CDR3 nucleotide sequence: TGTGCCAGCAGCTCGGACAGGGGGCGTTTCGGCGGGGAGCTGTTTTTT.

This rearrangement joins TRBV4-1 to TRBJ2-7; 7 positions match TRBD1. J was trimmed by 0 bases and V by 3 bases; bases with no gene match: 2. Germline values: CDR1 MGHRA, CDR2 YSYEKL. The CDR3 totals 14 residues. The CDR3 spells CASSQTGSSYEQYF. The CDR3 DNA is TGCGCCAGCAGCCAGACAGGGAGCTCCTACGAGCAGTACTTC.

This clone was seen a single time. The chain combines TRBV5-5 with TRBJ2-1; 9 bases map to TRBD2. The CDR3 length is 15 residues. Unmatched junction bases numbered 5, after V lost 4 bases and J lost 3 bases. Germline loops: CDR1 SGHKS, CDR2 YYEKEE (reference sequence). CDR3 in DNA: TGTGCCAGCAGCCCCCCGACTAGCGGCTACAATGAGCAGTTCTTC. This translates into CASSPPTSGYNEQFF.